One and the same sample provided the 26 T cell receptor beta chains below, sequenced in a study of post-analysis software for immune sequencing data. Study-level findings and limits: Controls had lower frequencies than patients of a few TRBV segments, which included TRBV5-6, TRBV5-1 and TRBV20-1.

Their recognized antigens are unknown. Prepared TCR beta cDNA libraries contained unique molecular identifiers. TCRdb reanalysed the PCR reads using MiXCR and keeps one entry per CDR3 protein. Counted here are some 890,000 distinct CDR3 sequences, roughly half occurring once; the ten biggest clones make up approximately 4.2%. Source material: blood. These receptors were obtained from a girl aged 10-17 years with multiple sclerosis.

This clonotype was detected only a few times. DNA of the CDR3: TGTGCCAGCAGCGTAGGCAGGGCCATTGACGAGCAGTACTTC. This sequence encodes CASSVGRAIDEQYF. J is TRBJ2-7 and V is TRBV9; possibly TRBD1 for D (5 bases). Germline V gives CDR1 SGDLS, CDR2 YYNGEE. This CDR3 spans 14 amino acids. V lost 0 bases to trimming and J lost 5 bases, with 12 bases between them.

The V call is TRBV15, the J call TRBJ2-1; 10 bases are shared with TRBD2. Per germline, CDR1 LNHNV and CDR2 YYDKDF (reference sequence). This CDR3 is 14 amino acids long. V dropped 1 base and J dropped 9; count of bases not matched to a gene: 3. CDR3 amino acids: CATSRASGRGEQFF. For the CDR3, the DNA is TGTGCCACCAGCAGAGCAAGCGGGAGGGGTGAGCAGTTCTTC.

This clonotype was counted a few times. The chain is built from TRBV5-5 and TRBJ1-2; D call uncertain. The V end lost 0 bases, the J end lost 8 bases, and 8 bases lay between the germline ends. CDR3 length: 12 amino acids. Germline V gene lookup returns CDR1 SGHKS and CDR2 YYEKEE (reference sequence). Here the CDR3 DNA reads TGTGCCAGCAGCTTGGAACTTACCGGCTACACCTTC. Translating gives CASSLELTGYTF. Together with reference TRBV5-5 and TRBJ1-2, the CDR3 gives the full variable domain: DAGVTQSPTHLIKTRGQQVTLRCSPISGHKSVSWYQQVLGQGPQFIFQYYEKEERGRGNFPDRFSARQFPNYSSELNVNALLLGDSALYLCASSLELTGYTFGSGTRLTVV.

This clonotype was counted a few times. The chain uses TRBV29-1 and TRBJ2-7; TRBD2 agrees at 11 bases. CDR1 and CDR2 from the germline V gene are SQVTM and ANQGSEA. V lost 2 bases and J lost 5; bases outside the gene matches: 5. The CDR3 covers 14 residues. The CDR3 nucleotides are TGCAGCGTTGAACTAGCGGGAGGTTGGGACGAGCAGTACTTC. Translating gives CSVELAGGWDEQYF.

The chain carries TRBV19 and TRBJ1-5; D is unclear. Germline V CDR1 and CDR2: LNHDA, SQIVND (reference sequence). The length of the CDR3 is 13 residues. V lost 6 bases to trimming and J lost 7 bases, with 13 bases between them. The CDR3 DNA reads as TGTGCCAGTAGCTGGGCCCTGGGCCAGCCCCAGCATTTT. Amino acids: CASSWALGQPQHF.

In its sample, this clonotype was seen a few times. The CDR3 sequence is CATSTGQDPGLQETQYF. CDR3 bases: TGTGCCACCAGTACCGGACAGGACCCTGGCCTACAAGAGACCCAGTACTTC. The chain has TRBV24-1 and TRBJ2-5; 7 bases line up with TRBD1. The germline V gene has CDR1 KGHDR and CDR2 SFDVKD. V lost 6 bases and J lost 2; bases outside the gene matches: 14. The CDR3 covers 17 residues.

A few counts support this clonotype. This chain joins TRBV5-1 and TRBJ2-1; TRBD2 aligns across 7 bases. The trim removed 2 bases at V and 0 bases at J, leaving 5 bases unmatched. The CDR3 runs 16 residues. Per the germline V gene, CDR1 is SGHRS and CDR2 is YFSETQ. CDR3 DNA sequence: TGCGCCAGCAGCTTATCTAGCGGAAGCTCCTACAATGAGCAGTTCTTC. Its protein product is CASSLSSGSSYNEQFF.

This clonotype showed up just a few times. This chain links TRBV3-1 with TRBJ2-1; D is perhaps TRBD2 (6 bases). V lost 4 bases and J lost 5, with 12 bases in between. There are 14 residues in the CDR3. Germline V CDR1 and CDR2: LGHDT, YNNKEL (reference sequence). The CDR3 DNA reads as TGTGCCAGCAGCCCCCGACTAGAAGACAATGAGCAGTTCTTC. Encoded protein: CASSPRLEDNEQFF.

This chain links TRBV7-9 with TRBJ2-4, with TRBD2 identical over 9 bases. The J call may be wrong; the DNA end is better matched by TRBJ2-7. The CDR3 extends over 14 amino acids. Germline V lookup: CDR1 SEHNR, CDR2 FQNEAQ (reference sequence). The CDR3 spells CASSRKGGGDEQYF. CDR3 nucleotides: TGTGCCAGCAGCAGGAAGGGCGGGGGGGACGAGCAGTACTTC.

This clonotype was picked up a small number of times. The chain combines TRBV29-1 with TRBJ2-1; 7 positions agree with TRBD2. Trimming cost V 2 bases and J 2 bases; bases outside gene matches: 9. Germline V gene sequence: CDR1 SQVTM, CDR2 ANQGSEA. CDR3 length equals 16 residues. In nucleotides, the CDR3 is TGCAGCGTTGAACCCCTGGGGAGCGGGGCCTACAATGAGCAGTTCTTC. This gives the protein CSVEPLGSGAYNEQFF.

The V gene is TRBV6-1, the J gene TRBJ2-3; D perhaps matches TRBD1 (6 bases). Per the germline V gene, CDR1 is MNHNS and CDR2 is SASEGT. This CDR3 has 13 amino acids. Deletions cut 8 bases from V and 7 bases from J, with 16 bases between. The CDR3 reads CASGGRELYTQYF. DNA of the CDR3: TGTGCCAGCGGGGGCAGGGAGCTTTATACGCAGTATTTT.

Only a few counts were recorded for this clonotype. The CDR3 bases are TGTGCCAGCAGCTTAGCGCGTGCAGCAAAAGGACTACACGAGCAGTACTTC. Amino acids: CASSLARAAKGLHEQYF. The chain combines TRBV7-2 with TRBJ2-7; D might be TRBD2 (6 bases). CDR1 SGHTA and CDR2 FQGNSA come from the germline V gene. The V end lost 0 bases, the J end lost 5 bases, and 20 bases lay between the germline ends. The CDR3 extends over 17 amino acids.

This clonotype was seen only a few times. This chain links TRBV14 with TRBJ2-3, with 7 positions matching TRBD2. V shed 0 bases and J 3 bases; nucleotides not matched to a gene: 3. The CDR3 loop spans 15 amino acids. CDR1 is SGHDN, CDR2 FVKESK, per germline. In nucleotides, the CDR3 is TGTGCCAGCAGCCAAGACGTGGGAGGGACAGATACGCAGTATTTT. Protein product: CASSQDVGGTDTQYF.

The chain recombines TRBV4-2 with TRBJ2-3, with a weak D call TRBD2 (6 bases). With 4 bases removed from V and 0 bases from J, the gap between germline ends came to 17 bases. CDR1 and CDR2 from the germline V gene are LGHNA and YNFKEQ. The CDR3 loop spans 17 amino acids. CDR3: CASSREGNGRSTDTQYF. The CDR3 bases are TGTGCCAGCAGCCGCGAGGGTAACGGGAGAAGCACAGATACGCAGTATTTT.

CDR3 in amino acids: CSATTPGGEQETQYF. CDR3 DNA: TGCAGTGCCACCACCCCAGGGGGCGAGCAAGAGACCCAGTACTTC. This chain connects TRBV20-1 to TRBJ2-7, with TRBD1 matching over 8 bases. The J call may be mistaken, given a closer DNA end match to TRBJ2-5. The CDR3 runs 15 residues. CDR1 and CDR2 from the germline V gene are DFQATT and SNEGSKA (reference sequence).

The CDR3 region has the DNA TGCGCCAGCAGCCTAGAGCCACCTAAAGATACGCAGTATTTT. Translated, it gives CASSLEPPKDTQYF. The chain recombines TRBV5-1 with TRBJ2-3; D is uncertain. The CDR3 consists of 14 residues. The V gene lost 4 bases and the J gene lost 5 bases, with 14 bases spanning the gap. Germline values: CDR1 SGHRS, CDR2 YFSETQ.

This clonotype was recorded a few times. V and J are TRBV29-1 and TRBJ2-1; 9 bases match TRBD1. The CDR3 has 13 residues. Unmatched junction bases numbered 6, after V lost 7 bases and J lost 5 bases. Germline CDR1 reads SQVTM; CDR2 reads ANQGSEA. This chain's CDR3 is CSGRGQGHNEQFF. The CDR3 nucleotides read TGCAGCGGAAGGGGACAGGGCCACAATGAGCAGTTCTTC.

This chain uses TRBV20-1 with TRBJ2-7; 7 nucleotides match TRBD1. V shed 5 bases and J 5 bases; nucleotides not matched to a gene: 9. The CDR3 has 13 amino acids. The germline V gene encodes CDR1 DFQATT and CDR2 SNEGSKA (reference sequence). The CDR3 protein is CSALRQGTHEQYF. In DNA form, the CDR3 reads TGCAGTGCTCTCAGACAGGGTACCCACGAGCAGTACTTC.

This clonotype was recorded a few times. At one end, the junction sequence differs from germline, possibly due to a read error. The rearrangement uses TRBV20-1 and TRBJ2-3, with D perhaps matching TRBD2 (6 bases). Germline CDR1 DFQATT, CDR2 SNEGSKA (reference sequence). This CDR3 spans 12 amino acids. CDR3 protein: CQIATGGDTQYF. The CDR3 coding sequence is TGTCAAATAGCAACTGGGGGGGATACGCAGTATTTT.

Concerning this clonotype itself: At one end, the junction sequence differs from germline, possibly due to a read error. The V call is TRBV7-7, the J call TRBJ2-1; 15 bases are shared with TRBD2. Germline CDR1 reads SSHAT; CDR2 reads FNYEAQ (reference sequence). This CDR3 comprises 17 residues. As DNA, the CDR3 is TGTGCTAGCAGCTCGAATCCGGGACTAGCGGGGGGCGGTGAGCAGTTCTTC. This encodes CASSSNPGLAGGGEQFF.

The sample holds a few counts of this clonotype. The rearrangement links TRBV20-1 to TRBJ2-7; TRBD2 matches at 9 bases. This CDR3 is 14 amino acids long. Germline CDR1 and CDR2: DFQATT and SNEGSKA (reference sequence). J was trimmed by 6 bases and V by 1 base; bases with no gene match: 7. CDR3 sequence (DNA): TGCAGTGCTAGAGTCTTGCGGGAGGGCCTCGAGCAGTACTTC. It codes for CSARVLREGLEQYF.

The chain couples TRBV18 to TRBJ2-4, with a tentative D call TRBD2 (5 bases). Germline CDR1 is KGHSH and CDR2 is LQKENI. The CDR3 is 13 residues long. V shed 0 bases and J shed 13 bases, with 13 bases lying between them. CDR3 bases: TGTGCCAGCTCACCACCGAGAGGGAAGGAGCAGTACTTC. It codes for CASSPPRGKEQYF.

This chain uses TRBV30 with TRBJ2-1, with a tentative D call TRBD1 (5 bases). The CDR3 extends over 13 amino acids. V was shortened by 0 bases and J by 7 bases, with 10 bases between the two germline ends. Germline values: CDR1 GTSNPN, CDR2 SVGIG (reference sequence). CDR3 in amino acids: CAWSVQSGNEQFF. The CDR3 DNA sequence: TGTGCCTGGAGTGTACAATCAGGGAATGAGCAGTTCTTC.

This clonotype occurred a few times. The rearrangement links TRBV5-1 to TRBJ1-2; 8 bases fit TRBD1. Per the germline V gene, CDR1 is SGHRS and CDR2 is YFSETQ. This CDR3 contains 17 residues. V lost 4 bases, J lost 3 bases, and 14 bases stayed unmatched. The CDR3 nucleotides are TGCGCCAGCAGCCCAGGACAGGGAGCGAGTCAGGACTATGGCTACACCTTC. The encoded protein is CASSPGQGASQDYGYTF.

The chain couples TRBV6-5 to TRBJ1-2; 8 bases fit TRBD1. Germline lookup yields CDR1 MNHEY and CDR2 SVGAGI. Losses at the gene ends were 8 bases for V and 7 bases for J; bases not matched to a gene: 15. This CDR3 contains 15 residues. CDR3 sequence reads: CASSTRTGNGVGYTF. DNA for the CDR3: TGTGCCAGCTCAACCAGGACAGGGAACGGCGTTGGCTACACCTTC.

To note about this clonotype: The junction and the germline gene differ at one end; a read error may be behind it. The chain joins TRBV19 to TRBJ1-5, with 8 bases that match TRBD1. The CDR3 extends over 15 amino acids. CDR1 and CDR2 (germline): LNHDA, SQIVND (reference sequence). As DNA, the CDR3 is TGTGCCAGTAGCCGGACAGGGCTCAGCAATCGGCCCCAGCATTTT. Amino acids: CASSRTGLSNRPQHF.